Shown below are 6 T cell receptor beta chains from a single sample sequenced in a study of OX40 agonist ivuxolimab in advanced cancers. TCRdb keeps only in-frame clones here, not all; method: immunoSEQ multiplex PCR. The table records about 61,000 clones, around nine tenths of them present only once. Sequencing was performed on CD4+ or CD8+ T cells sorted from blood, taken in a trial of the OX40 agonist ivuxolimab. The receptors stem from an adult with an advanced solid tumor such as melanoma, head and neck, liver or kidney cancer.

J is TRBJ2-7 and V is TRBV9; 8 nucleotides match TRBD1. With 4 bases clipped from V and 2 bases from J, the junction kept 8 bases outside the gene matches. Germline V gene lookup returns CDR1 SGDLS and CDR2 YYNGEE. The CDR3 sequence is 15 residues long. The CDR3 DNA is TGTGCCAGCAGCCCTCCCGGACAGGGAACCTACGAGCAGTACTTC. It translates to CASSPPGQGTYEQYF.

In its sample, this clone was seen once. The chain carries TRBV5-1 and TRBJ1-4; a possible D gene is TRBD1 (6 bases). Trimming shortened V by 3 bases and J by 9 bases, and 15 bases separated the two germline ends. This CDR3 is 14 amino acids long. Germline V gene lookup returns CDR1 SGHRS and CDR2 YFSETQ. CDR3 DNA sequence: TGCGCCAGCAGCTCAGGGGAGCCGAATCAAAAACTGTTTTTT. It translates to CASSSGEPNQKLFF.

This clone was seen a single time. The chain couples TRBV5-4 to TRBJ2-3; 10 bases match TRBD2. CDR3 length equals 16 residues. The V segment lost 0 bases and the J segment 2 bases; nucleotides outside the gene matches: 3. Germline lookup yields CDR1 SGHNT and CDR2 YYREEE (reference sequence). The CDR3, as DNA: TGTGCCAGCAGCTTGGAACTAGCGGGGATCACAGATACGCAGTATTTT. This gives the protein CASSLELAGITDTQYF.

In DNA form, the CDR3 reads TGTGCCTGTTCCAATCTGGGGGTCTCAGATACGCAGTATTTT. It translates to CACSNLGVSDTQYF. The gene calls are TRBV30 and TRBJ2-3; D might be TRBD1 or TRBD2, each matching 5 bases. This CDR3 has 14 residues. Germline CDR1 reads GTSNPN; CDR2 reads SVGIG (reference sequence). Deletions cut 6 bases from V and 4 bases from J, with 17 bases between.

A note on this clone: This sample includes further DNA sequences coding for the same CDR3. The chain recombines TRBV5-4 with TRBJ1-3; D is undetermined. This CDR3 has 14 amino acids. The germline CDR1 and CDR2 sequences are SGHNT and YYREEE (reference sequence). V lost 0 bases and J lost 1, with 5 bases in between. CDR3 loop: CASSLGGSGNTIYF. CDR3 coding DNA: TGTGCCAGCAGCTTGGGGGGTTCTGGAAACACCATATATTTT.

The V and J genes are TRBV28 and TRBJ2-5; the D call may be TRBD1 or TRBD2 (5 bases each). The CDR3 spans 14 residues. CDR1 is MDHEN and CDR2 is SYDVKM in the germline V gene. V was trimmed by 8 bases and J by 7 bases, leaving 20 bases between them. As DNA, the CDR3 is TGTGCCAGCGGGCAGGGTAGCGTTCTGGGGACCCAGTACTTC. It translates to CASGQGSVLGTQYF.